The entry below describes one T cell receptor (beta chain). It has no known antigen specificity. No base qualities exist here, and no much larger clone lies one base off it. The record originates from a study of shared clonotypes between healthy human individuals (dated by TCRdb to 2018 to 2021). Background on the whole study: Three men and a couple of women, aged 18 to 49 years, made up the cohort. To estimate repertoire size and how much clonotype sharing occurs between individuals, the study deeply sequenced the blood TCR repertoires of five or six healthy adults. Between about 0.94 and 8.9 billion PBMCs per donor were obtained by leukapheresis. For each donor, three plates each were used for CD4 naive and CD4 memory, two plates were used for CD8 naive, and one plate was used for CD8 memory. To increase sequencing depth and limit assay-specific biases, different laboratories used diverse techniques to prepare libraries and sequence TCR repertoires. Summary of the overall study and its limitations: Naive subsets generally had larger estimated clonotype richness than memory subsets did. Compared with non-shared clonotypes, the clonotypes found in all four sorted-subset donors had higher generation probabilities. Because the study included only a small number of donors, the genetic and exposure-history diversity represented was limited. When several donors were compared, the shared fraction of clonotypes was roughly 4.8% for naive CD4, 3% to 4% for naive CD8, more than 2% for memory CD4, and 0.4% for memory CD8. Pairwise subsampling led to the expectation that sequencing depth would affect the degree of clonotype sharing among donors. Sampling was restricted to blood, and TCR repertoires in tissue are likely to differ from TCR repertoires in blood. Rarefaction of sorted-subset datasets indicated incomplete sequencing despite the large sequencing depth.

The donors were healthy, HIV-negative adults with no recently reported acute infections or vaccinations. Only Caucasian adults living in Nashville, Tennessee, USA were represented among the donors. CD4+ T cells were enriched through magnetic negative selection, after which naive cells were positively selected on CD45RA and the remaining negative fraction served as the memory subset. Blood was obtained by leukapheresis, after which PBMCs were separated by Ficoll-Histopaque density gradient centrifugation and cryopreserved in liquid nitrogen vapor phase. Analytical flow cytometry was used to check the purity and quantity of each magnetically sorted T cell population. From each sorted fraction, genomic DNA was isolated and quantified by UV absorbance on a Nanodrop 2000c. V is pared back by 1 base and J by 2 bases, with 12 bases lying between the germline termini. The CDR3 runs 15 residues from the cysteine to the phenylalanine. Only CDR3 DNA is held: 45 bases, read in frame from base 1. The germline V gene specifies SGHAT as CDR1 and FQNNGV as CDR2.

TCR CDR3 regions were amplified from genomic DNA by multiplex PCR using the deep immunoSEQ assay. Extracted genomic DNA from each cell subset was spread evenly across all wells of several immunoSEQ 96-well plates, with each plate serving as a replicate. For sorted subsets, approximately 210 ng genomic DNA, equal to tens of thousands of T cell genomes, was loaded into each replicate PCR. Purified libraries were measured with a Qubit 3.0 fluorometer, size-checked on a Bioanalyzer 2100, and measured again with the KAPA Library Quantification kit. Every immunoSEQ 96-well plate was sequenced on a dedicated single-read 150-cycle Illumina NextSeq 550 flow cell. Regarding the original processing steps: Because the immunoSEQ output held only junctional sequences and lacked quality scores, the filtering could not match the filtering applied to full-length reads. Sequences were annotated with PyIR, a Python wrapper for IgBLAST v1.9, and V/J genes and CDR3 were assigned using IMGT germline references. Reads with weak V/J assignments (E-value above 1e-6), missing CDR3, stop codons, out-of-frame junctions, or ambiguous translated residues were removed. V3J clonotypes were defined as sequences sharing an identical inferred V gene, J gene, and CDR3 amino acid sequence. Percentage overlap between repertoires was calculated by dividing the number of shared unique clonotypes by the size of the smaller repertoire. RTK rarefaction, the Chao1 estimator, and Recon v2.1 estimates of unobserved clonotypes were used to assess repertoire richness. OLGA was used to compute generation probabilities for all TCRbeta clonotypes that the gDNA method yielded from a few donors. Held by TCRdb, this immuneACCESS table contains in-frame sequences only and omits some clones. Under half of the omission traces to an unresolved V gene where checked; the cause of the rest is unknown. That table gives V, J and clone size, and the DNA gave D and trimming. The sample table shows a few million clones, and 85% to 95% are seen once. The ten largest clones represent around 0.4% of the sample.

The chain employs TRBV11-2 and TRBJ2-7, and perhaps TRBD2 as D gene, on 6 matching bases. The TCR sequence derives from a man between 18 and 35 years old in good health. Some clones in this sample may be carry-over from other donors' samples. Sequencing was performed on naive CD4+ T cells from PBMCs. The cell subset or site label on this specimen signifies: CD45RA+ positively selected. The CDR3 has the sequence CASSLVGTETYEQYF. In nucleotides, the sequence is TGTGCCAGCAGCTTAGTAGGGACTGAGACCTACGAGCAGTACTTC.